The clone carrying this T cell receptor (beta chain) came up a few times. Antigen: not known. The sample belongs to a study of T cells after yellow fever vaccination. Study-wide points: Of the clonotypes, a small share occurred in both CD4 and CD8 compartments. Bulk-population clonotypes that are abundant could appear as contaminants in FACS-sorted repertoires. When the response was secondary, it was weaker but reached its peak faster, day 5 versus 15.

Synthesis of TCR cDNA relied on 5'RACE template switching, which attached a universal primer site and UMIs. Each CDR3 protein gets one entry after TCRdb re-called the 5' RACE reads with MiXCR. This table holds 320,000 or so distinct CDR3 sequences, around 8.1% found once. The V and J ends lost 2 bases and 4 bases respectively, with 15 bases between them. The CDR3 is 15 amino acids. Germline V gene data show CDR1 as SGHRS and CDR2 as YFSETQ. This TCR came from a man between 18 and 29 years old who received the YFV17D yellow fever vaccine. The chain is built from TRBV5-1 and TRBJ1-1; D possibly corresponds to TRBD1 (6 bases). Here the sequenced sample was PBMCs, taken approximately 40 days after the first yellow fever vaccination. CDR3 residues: CASSLNTGKPTEAFF. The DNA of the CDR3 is TGCGCCAGCAGCTTAAACACAGGGAAACCCACTGAAGCTTTCTTT.